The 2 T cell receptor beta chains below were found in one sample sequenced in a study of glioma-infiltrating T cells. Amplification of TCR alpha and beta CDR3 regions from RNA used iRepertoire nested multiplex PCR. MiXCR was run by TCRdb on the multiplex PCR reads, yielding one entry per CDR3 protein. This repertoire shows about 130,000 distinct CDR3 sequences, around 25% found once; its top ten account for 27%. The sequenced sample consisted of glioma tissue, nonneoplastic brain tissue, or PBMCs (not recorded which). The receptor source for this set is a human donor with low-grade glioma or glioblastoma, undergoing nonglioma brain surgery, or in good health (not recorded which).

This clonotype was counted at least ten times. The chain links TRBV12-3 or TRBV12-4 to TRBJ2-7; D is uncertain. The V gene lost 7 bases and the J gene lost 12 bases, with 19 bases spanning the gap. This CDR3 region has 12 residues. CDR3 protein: CASNPQDRFLYV. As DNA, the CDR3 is TGTGCCAGCAACCCACAAGACCGATTCCTGTACGTC.

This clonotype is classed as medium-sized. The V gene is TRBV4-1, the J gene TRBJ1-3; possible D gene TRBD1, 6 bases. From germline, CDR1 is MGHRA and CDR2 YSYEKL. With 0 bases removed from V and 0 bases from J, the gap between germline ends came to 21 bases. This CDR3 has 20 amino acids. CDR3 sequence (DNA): TGCGCCAGCAGCCAAGAAGGATCGGACAGTAATTTCTACTCTGGAAACACCATATATTTT. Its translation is CASSQEGSDSNFYSGNTIYF.